This T cell receptor (beta chain) comes out of a study of T cells in Graves' hyperthyroidism and ophthalmopathy. Germline V gives CDR1 SGHVS, CDR2 FQNEAQ. The CDR3 is 16 amino acids. V was clipped by 5 bases and J by 4 bases; unmatched bases: 7. TCR beta CDR3 regions were amplified from RNA transcripts. An initial round of RT-PCR targeting the TCR CDR3 relied on the HTBI primer set. MiXCR, applied by TCRdb to the multiplex PCR reads, yields one record per CDR3 protein. The data show around 340,000 distinct CDR3 sequences, roughly 17% seen once. This clonotype has at least ten counts. The clonotype comes from a young man with Graves' hyperthyroidism. The chain employs TRBV7-8 and TRBJ2-1, with TRBD1 matching over 11 bases. The sample consisted of blood. The CDR3 is CASSVTGQGAYNEQFF. Written as DNA, the CDR3 is TGTGCCAGCAGCGTAACCGGACAGGGGGCTTACAATGAGCAGTTCTTC.